A single sample gave rise to the 18 T cell receptor beta chains below, sequenced in a study of CD8 T cells in ankylosing spondylitis. In TCRdb, the 5' RACE reads were re-called with MiXCR into one record per CDR3 protein. In the table there are about 700,000 distinct CDR3 sequences, roughly 19% of which are singletons. These TCRs are of unknown antigen specificity. Whole-study findings and limits: Seemingly characteristic of ankylosing spondylitis blood was a TCR beta motif consisting of roughly 8 highly homologous variants.

Sequences were obtained from blood, either unsorted or a sorted T cell fraction (not recorded which). These receptors all come from a male donor with ankylosing spondylitis.

The chain carries TRBV30 and TRBJ2-5; tentatively, D is TRBD1 (6 bases). V was clipped by 3 bases and J by 2 bases, with 16 bases between them. Germline assignment: CDR1 GTSNPN and CDR2 SVGIG (reference sequence). The CDR3 has 15 residues. In DNA, the CDR3 is TGTGCCTGGAGCCCGGGCAGGGGCCGACAAGAGACCCAGTACTTC. Translated, it gives CAWSPGRGRQETQYF.

The genes are TRBV12-3 or TRBV12-4 and TRBJ2-7, with TRBD2 matching over 9 bases. This CDR3 spans 17 amino acids. V dropped 3 bases and J dropped 2; count of bases not matched to a gene: 11. In DNA form, the CDR3 reads TGTGCCAGCAGTTTCGGCCCGGGTAGCGGGAGAACCTACGAGCAGTACTTC. This translates into CASSFGPGSGRTYEQYF.

This clonotype was detected only a few times. The V gene is TRBV4-1, the J gene TRBJ1-5; no reliable D call. Germline CDR1 reads MGHRA; CDR2 reads YSYEKL. CDR3 length: 16 amino acids. V lost 0 bases to trimming and J lost 0 bases, with 9 bases between them. CDR3 loop: CASSQDPTYSNQPQHF. DNA for the CDR3: TGCGCCAGCAGCCAAGACCCGACTTATAGCAATCAGCCCCAGCATTTT.

This clonotype was seen only a few times. This chain links TRBV27 with TRBJ2-1; D is ambiguous. The CDR3 is made up of 15 amino acids. Trimming took off 0 bases at V and 1 base at J, with 7 bases between the two ends. Germline CDR1 reads MNHEY; CDR2 reads SMNVEV (reference sequence). CDR3 DNA sequence: TGTGCCAGCAGTTTATCGTACCAGTCCTACAATGAGCAGTTCTTC. It translates to CASSLSYQSYNEQFF.

The chain carries TRBV20-1 and TRBJ2-7, with D possibly matching TRBD2 (5 bases). Trimming took 6 bases from V and 4 from J, leaving 13 bases between them. Germline CDR1 DFQATT, CDR2 SNEGSKA (reference sequence). CDR3 length: 12 residues. In DNA, the CDR3 is TGCAGTGCGGGAGCGGCCTCTTACGAGCAGTACTTC. It is translated as CSAGAASYEQYF.

The chain has TRBV7-9 and TRBJ2-1; tentative D call: TRBD2 (6 bases). Germline V gene lookup returns CDR1 SEHNR and CDR2 FQNEAQ (reference sequence). V was clipped by 1 base and J by 7 bases, with 14 bases between them. This CDR3 has 15 amino acids. The CDR3: CASSLEAGYLNEQFF. The DNA of the CDR3 is TGTGCCAGCAGCTTAGAGGCGGGGTATTTGAATGAGCAGTTCTTC.

This clonotype occurred a few times. V and J are TRBV6-2 or TRBV6-3 and TRBJ2-5; no clear D. This CDR3 region has 14 residues. Trimming removed 6 bases at V and 2 bases at J, with 13 bases between. CDR1 is MNHEY and CDR2 is SVGEGT in the germline V gene. The CDR3 is CASRSRSPQETQYF. DNA of the CDR3: TGTGCCAGCAGATCCAGGTCCCCTCAAGAGACCCAGTACTTC.

In its sample, this clonotype was seen a few times. V and J are TRBV20-1 and TRBJ1-2, with a possible D match to TRBD1 (5 bases). Trimming removed 5 bases at V and 4 bases at J, with 11 bases between. Looked up from germline, CDR1 is DFQATT and CDR2 is SNEGSKA (reference sequence). The CDR3 length is 12 residues. CDR3 region: CSAAQGPYGYTF. CDR3 coding DNA: TGCAGTGCTGCGCAGGGACCCTATGGCTACACCTTC.

The gene calls are TRBV2 and TRBJ2-2; 11 bases map to TRBD2. Germline values: CDR1 SNHLY, CDR2 FYNNEI. The V gene end was trimmed by 6 bases and the J gene end by 0 bases; junction bases not matched to a gene: 15. The CDR3 spans 20 residues. The CDR3 coding sequence is TGTGCCAGCAGCGCCCATCGCGGGACTAGCGGCAAGGCGAACACCGGGGAGCTGTTTTTT. This encodes CASSAHRGTSGKANTGELFF.

This clonotype was picked up a small number of times. The chain links TRBV29-1 to TRBJ2-1; D is ambiguous. The germline V gene encodes CDR1 SQVTM and CDR2 ANQGSEA. The V and J ends lost 2 bases and 2 bases respectively, with 13 bases between them. The CDR3 is 15 residues long. The CDR3 nucleotides are TGCAGCGTTGAATTGTCCCAGAGACCCTACAATGAGCAGTTCTTC. This gives the protein CSVELSQRPYNEQFF.

This clonotype was found a few times. V is TRBV5-1 and J is TRBJ1-2; a possible D gene is TRBD1 (6 bases). This CDR3 contains 17 residues. Germline loops: CDR1 SGHRS, CDR2 YFSETQ. V lost 2 bases and J lost 8, with 25 bases in between. The CDR3 protein is CASSLLIGQLVSAGYTF. The DNA for the CDR3 is TGCGCCAGCAGCTTACTAATCGGACAGCTTGTTTCTGCAGGCTACACCTTC. Full variable domain (outside the CDR3, taken from reference TRBV5-1 and TRBJ1-2): KAGVTQTPRYLIKTRGQQVTLSCSPISGHRSVSWYQQTPGQGLQFLFEYFSETQRNKGNFPGRFSGRQFSNSRSEMNVSTLELGDSALYLCASSLLIGQLVSAGYTFGSGTRLTVV.

There are a few counts of this clonotype. The chain has TRBV20-1 and TRBJ2-2, with 12 positions matching TRBD2. CDR3 size: 17 residues. V lost 0 bases and J lost 3; bases outside the gene matches: 5. The germline CDR1 and CDR2 sequences are DFQATT and SNEGSKA (reference sequence). In DNA form, the CDR3 reads TGCAGTGCTAGAGATTTGTCTAGCGGGGGGGACACCGGGGAGCTGTTTTTT. Its protein product is CSARDLSSGGDTGELFF.

To note about this clonotype: Being one base from a much bigger clone, this may be a read error. V gene TRBV2 combines with J gene TRBJ2-7; the D is unclear. CDR3 length: 13 amino acids. The V and J ends lost 5 bases and 1 base respectively, with 9 bases between them. Looked up from germline, CDR1 is SNHLY and CDR2 is FYNNEI. CDR3 DNA: TGTGCCAGCAGTTCGGACGTATCCTACGAGCAGTACTTC. Protein sequence: CASSSDVSYEQYF.

This clonotype was counted a few times. The chain is built from TRBV9 and TRBJ1-5, with 10 positions matching TRBD1. The CDR3 is 14 amino acids. CDR1 is SGDLS and CDR2 is YYNGEE in the germline V gene. V gave up 4 bases and J gave up 7 bases; unmatched junction bases: 5. The CDR3 region has the DNA TGTGCCAGCAGCAAGGGGACAGGGGAGCAGCCCCAGCATTTT. Translated: CASSKGTGEQPQHF.

This clonotype was picked up a small number of times. The chain links TRBV4-1 to TRBJ2-7; D might be TRBD1 (5 bases). Germline CDR1 reads MGHRA; CDR2 reads YSYEKL. V was clipped by 6 bases and J by 2 bases, with 20 bases between them. This CDR3 comprises 16 residues. Written as DNA, the CDR3 is TGCGCCAGCAGACTGGTACCAGGGCAGTCAACCTACGAGCAGTACTTC. It specifies CASRLVPGQSTYEQYF.

This clonotype was found many times. This sequence joins TRBV20-1 and TRBJ2-3; TRBD1 matches 10 bases. Germline V CDR1 and CDR2: DFQATT, SNEGSKA (reference sequence). V lost 6 bases to trimming and J lost 3 bases; unmatched junction nucleotides: 9. The CDR3 spans 15 residues. The chain's CDR3 is CSAEDRGLGTDTQYF. Written as DNA, the CDR3 is TGCAGTGCCGAAGACAGGGGGCTGGGAACAGATACGCAGTATTTT.

The V and J genes are TRBV9 and TRBJ1-6; the D gene is possibly TRBD1 (5 bases). The germline V gene has CDR1 SGDLS and CDR2 YYNGEE. The V gene lost 0 bases and the J gene lost 8 bases, with 15 bases spanning the gap. This CDR3 comprises 16 residues. CDR3 sequence reads: CASSVGGQGSDSPLHF. CDR3 in DNA: TGTGCCAGCAGCGTAGGAGGGCAGGGTTCGGATTCACCCCTCCACTTT.

This sequence joins TRBV6-1 and TRBJ1-6; 7 bases line up with TRBD1. With 5 bases clipped from V and 9 bases from J, the junction kept 13 bases outside the gene matches. Germline CDR1 MNHNS, CDR2 SASEGT. There are 16 residues in the CDR3. CDR3: CASSKSDRASGSPLHF. CDR3 nucleotide sequence: TGTGCCAGCAGTAAATCAGACAGGGCGAGCGGTTCACCCCTCCACTTT.